This T cell receptor beta chain came from a study of vaccination and CD4 T cells after COVID-19. Sequence data for DNA of cultured CD4+ T cells were generated by the Oncomine TCR Beta short-read assay. TCRdb fed the PCR reads into MiXCR, producing one record per CDR3 protein. Here the sample spans around 19,000 distinct CDR3 sequences, about two fifths being singletons. With regard to this clonotype: Its antigen is unidentified. An end of the junction differs from the germline gene, which may be a read error.

The CDR3 runs to 14 residues. CDR1 and CDR2 (germline): SGHAT, FQNNGV. Treatment in this sample: approximately 10-day PBMC culture with coronavirus spike peptide pools or control peptides (ViraFEST assay). This receptor was taken from a human donor who had recovered from COVID-19. The material was CD4+ T cells from blood, cultured in vitro, obtained before SARS-CoV-2 vaccination. The chain carries TRBV11-2 and TRBJ2-3, with 14 bases that match TRBD2. The CDR3 DNA follows: TGTGCCAGAAGCTCCGGGACTAGCGGGAGTCCTCCGTATTTT. It yields the protein CARSSGTSGSPPYF.